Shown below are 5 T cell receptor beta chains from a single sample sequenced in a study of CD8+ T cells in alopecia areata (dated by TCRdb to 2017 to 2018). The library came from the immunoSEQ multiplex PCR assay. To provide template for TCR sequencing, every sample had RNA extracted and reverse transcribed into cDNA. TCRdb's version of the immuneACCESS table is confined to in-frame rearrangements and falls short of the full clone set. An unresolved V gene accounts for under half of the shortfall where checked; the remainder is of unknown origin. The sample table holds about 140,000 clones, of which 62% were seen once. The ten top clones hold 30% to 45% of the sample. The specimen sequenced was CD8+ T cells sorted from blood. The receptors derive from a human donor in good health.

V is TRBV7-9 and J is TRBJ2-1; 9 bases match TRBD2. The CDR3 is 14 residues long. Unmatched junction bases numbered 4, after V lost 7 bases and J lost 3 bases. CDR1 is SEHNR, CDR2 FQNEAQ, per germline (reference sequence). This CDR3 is CASNAGGHYNEQFF. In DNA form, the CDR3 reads TGTGCCAGCAACGCGGGAGGGCACTACAATGAGCAGTTCTTC.

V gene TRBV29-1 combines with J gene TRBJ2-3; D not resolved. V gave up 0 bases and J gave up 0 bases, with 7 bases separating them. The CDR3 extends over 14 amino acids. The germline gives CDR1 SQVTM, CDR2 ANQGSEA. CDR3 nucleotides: TGCAGCGTTGAAGATGGCGACAGCACAGATACGCAGTATTTT. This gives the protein CSVEDGDSTDTQYF.

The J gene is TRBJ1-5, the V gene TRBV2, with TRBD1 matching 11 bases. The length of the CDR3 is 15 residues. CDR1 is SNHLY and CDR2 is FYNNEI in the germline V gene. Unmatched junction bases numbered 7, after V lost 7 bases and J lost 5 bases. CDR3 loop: CASKGDRGIDQPQHF. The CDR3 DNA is TGTGCCAGCAAAGGGGACAGGGGGATCGATCAGCCCCAGCATTTT.

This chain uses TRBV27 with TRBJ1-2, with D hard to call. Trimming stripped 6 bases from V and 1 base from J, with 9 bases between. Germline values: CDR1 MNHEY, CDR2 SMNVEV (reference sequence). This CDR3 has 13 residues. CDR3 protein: CASRLGFNYGYTF. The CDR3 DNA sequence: TGTGCCAGCAGGCTAGGGTTTAACTATGGCTACACCTTC.

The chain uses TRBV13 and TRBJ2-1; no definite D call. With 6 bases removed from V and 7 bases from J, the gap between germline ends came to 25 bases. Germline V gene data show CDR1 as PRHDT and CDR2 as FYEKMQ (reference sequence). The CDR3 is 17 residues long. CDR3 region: CASSSFLRAKGWNEQFF. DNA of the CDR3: TGTGCCAGCAGTTCCTTCCTGCGAGCCAAGGGTTGGAATGAGCAGTTCTTC.